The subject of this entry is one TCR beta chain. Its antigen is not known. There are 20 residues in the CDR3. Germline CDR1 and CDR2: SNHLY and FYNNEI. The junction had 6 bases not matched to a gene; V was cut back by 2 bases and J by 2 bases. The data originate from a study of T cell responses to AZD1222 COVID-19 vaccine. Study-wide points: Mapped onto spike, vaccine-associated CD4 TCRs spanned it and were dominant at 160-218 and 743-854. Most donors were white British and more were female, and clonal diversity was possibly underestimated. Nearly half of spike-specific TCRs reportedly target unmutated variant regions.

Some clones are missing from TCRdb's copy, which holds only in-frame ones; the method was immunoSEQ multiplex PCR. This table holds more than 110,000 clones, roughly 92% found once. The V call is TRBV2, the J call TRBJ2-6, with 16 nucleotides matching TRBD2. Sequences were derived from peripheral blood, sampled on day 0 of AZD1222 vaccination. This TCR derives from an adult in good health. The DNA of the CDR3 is TGTGCCAGCAGTGAATTGTTGGGGACTAGCGGGAGGGCTGGGGCCAACGTCCTGACTTTC. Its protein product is CASSELLGTSGRAGANVLTF.